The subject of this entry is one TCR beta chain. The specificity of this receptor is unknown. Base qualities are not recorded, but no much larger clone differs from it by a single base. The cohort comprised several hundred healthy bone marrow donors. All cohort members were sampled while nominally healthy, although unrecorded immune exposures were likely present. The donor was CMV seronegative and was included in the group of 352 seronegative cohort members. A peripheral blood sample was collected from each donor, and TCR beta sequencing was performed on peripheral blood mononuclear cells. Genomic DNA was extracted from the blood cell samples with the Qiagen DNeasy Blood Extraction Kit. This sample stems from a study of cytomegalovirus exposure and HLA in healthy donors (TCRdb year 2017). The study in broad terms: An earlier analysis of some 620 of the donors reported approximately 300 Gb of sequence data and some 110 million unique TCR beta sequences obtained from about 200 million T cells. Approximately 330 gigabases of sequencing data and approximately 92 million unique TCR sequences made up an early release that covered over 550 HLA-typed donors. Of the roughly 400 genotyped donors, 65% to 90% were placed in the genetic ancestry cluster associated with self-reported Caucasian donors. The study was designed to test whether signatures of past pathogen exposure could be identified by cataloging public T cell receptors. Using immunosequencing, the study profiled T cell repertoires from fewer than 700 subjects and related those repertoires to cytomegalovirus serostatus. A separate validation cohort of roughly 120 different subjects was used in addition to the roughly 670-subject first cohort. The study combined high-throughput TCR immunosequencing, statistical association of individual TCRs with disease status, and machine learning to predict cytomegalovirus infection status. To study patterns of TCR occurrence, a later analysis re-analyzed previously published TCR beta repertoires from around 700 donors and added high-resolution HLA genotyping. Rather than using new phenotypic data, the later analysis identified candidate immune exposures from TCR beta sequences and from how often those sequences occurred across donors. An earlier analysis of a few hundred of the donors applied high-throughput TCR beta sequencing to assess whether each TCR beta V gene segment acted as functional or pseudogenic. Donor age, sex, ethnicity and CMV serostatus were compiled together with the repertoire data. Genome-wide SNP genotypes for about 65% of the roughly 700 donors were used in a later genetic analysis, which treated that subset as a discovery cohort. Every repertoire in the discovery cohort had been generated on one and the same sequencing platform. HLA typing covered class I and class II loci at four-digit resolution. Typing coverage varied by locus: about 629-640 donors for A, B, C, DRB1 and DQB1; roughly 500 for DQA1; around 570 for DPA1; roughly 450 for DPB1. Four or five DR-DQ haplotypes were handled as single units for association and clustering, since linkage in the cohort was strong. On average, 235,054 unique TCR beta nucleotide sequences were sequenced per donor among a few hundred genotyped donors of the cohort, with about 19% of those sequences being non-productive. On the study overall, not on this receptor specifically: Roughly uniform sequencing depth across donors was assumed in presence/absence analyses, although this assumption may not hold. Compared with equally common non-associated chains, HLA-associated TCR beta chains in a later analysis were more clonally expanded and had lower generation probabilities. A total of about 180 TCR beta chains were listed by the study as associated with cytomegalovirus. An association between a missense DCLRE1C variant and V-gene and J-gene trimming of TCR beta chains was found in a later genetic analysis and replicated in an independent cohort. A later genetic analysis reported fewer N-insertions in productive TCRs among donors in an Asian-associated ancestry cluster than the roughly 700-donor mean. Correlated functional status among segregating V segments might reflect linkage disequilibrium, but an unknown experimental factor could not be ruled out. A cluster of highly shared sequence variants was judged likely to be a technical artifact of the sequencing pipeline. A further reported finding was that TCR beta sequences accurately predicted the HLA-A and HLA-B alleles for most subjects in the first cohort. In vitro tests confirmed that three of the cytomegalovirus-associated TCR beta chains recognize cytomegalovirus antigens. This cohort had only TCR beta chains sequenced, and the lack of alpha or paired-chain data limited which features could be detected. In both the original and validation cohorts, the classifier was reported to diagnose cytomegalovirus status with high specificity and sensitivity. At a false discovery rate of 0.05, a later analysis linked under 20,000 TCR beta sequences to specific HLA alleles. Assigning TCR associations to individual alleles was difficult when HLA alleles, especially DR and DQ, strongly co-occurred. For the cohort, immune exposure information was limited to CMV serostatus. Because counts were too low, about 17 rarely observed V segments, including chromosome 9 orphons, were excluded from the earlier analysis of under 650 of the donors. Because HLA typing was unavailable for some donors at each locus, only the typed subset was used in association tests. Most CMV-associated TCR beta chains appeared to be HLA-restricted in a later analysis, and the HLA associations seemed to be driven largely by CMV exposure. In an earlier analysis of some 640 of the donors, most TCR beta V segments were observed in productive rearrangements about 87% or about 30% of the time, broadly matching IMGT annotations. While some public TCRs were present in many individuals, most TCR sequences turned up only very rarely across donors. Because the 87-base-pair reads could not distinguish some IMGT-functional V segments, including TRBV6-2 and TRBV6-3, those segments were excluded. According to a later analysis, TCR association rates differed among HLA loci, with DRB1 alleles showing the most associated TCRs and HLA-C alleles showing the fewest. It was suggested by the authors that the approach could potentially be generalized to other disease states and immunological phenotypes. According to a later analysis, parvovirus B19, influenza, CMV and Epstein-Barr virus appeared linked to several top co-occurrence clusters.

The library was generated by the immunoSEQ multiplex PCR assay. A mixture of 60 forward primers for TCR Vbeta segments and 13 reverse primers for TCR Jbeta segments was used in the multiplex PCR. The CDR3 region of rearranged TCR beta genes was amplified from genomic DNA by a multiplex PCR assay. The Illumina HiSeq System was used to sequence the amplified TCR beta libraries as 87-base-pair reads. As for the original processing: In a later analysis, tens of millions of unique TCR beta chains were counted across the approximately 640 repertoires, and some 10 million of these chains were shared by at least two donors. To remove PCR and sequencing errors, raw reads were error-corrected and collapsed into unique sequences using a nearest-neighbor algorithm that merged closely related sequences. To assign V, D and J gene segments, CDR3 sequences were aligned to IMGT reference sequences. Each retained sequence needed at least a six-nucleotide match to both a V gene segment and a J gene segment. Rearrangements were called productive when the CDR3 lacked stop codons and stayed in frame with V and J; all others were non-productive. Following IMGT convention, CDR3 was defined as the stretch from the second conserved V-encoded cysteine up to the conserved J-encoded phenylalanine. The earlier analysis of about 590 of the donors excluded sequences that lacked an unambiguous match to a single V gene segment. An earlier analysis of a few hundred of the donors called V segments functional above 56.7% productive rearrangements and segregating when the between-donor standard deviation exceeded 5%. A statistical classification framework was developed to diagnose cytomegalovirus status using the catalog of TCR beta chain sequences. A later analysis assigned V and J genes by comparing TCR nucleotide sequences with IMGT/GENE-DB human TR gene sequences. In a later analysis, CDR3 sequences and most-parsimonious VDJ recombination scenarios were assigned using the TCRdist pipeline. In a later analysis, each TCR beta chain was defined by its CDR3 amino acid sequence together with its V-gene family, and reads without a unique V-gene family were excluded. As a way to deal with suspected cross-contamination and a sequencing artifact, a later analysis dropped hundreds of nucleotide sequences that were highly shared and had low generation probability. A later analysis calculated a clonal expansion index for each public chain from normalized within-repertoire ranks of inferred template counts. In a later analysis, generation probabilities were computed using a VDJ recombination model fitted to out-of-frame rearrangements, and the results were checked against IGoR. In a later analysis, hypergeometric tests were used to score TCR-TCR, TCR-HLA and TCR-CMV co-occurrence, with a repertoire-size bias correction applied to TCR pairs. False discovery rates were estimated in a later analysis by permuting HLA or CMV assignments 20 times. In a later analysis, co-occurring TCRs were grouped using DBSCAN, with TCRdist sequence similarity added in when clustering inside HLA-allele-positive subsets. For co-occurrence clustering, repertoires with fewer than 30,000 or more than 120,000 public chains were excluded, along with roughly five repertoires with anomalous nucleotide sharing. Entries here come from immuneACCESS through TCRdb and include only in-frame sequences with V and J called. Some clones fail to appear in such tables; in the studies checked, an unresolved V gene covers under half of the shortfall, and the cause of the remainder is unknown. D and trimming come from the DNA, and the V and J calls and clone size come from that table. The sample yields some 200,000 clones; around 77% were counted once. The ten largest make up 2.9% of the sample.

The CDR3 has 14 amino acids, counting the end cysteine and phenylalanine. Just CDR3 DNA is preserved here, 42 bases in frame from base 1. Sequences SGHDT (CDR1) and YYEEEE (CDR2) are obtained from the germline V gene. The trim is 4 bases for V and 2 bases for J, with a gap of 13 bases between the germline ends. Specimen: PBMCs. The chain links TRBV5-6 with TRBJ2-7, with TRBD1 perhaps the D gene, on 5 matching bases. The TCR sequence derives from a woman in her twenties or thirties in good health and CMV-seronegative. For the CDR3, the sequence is CASSPPGIPYEQYF. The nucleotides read TGTGCCAGCAGCCCCCCAGGGATCCCCTACGAGCAGTACTTC. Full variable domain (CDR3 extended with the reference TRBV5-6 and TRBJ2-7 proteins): DAGVTQSPTHLIKTRGQQVTLRCSPKSGHDTVSWYQQALGQGPQFIFQYYEEEERQRGNFPDRFSGHQFPNYSSELNVNALLLGDSALYLCASSPPGIPYEQYFGPGTRLTVT.